This T cell receptor (beta chain) was sequenced for a study of Ad26.COV2.S vaccination and SARS-CoV-2 variants. The treatment was: 15 to 20 received Ad26.COV2.S at low or high dose, single or two shots; five or six received placebo; per-sample allocation not given. Day 63 after the first vaccine or placebo injection was the time point for sampling. Donor was an adult aged 18-55 years in Boston. With 4 bases removed from V and 4 bases from J, the gap between germline ends came to 31 bases. The CDR3 contains 20 residues. The germline V gene has CDR1 MDHEN and CDR2 SYDVKM. TCRdb's table, derived via immunoSEQ multiplex PCR, lists solely in-frame clones and lacks some. The sample carries hundreds of thousands of clones, roughly 89% recorded once.

This sample comprised peripheral blood, obtained in a trial of Ad26.COV2.S vaccine versus placebo. The TCR sequence derives from a person between 18 and 65 years old who received the Ad26.COV2.S COVID-19 vaccine or a placebo. This chain links TRBV28 with TRBJ2-5; D possibly corresponds to TRBD2 (6 bases). This CDR3 is CASSSPLTGKSLFGGETQYF. The DNA for the CDR3 is TGTGCCAGCAGTTCCCCCTTGACGGGCAAGAGCCTCTTCGGGGGAGAGACCCAGTACTTC.